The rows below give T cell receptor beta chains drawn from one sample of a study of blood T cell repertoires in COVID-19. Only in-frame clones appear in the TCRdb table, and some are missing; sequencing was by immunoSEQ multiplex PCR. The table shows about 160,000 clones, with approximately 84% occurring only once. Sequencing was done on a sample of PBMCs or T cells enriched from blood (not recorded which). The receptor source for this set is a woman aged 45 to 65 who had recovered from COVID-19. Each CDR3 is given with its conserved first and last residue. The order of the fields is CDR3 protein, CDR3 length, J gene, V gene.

CDR3aa: CASSSTGELQPQHF
len: 14
j_gene: TRBJ1-5
v_gene: TRBV28

CDR3aa: CASRMDSASYGYTF
len: 14
j_gene: TRBJ1-2
v_gene: TRBV2

CDR3aa: CATSDSVGGAGYGYTF
len: 16
j_gene: TRBJ1-2
v_gene: TRBV24-1

CDR3aa: CASSHRSSGTDEQFF
len: 15
j_gene: TRBJ2-1
v_gene: TRBV14

CDR3aa: CASSPNPGTGGSYGYTF
len: 17
j_gene: TRBJ1-2
v_gene: TRBV3-1/TRBV3-2

CDR3aa: CASSQDRTGELFF
len: 13
j_gene: TRBJ2-2
v_gene: TRBV18

CDR3aa: CASSPRQGFGYTF
len: 13
j_gene: TRBJ1-2
v_gene: TRBV14

CDR3aa: CASSSSVGTSGYEQYF
len: 16
j_gene: TRBJ2-7
v_gene: TRBV5-4

CDR3aa: CASSPTGGSQPQHF
len: 14
j_gene: TRBJ1-5
v_gene: TRBV7-9

CDR3aa: CATSDPTGGNSYNEQFF
len: 17
j_gene: TRBJ2-1
v_gene: TRBV24-1

CDR3aa: CASSNTSSGNTIYF
len: 14
j_gene: TRBJ1-3
v_gene: TRBV13

CDR3aa: CASSPRGPQGGVF
len: 13
j_gene: TRBJ1-4
v_gene: TRBV28

CDR3aa: CAWSASRNSAQFF
len: 13
j_gene: TRBJ2-1
v_gene: TRBV30